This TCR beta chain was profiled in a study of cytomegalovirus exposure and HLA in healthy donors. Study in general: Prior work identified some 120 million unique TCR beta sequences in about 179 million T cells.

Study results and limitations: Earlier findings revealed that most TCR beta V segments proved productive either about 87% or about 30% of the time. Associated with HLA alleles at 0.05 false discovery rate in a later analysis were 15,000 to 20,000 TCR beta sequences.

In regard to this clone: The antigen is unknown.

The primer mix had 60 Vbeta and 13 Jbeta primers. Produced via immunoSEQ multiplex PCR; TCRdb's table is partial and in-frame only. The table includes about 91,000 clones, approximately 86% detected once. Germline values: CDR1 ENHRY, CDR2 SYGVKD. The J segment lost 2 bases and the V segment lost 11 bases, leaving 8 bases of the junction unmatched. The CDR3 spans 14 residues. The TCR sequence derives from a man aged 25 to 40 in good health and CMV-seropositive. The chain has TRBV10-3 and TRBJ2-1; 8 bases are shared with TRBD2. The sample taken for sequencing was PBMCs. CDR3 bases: TGTGCCGCCATCCCGCGGGAGGCCTACAATGAGCAGTTCTTC. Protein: CAAIPREAYNEQFF.